The clone carrying this T cell receptor (beta chain) was seen ten or more times. The time point is: patch test 1, 2 weeks after DPC sensitization. Treatment noted: therapeutic diphenylcyclopropenone sensitization with weekly scalp DPC. At patch-test visits, sampling came before the patch test. This sample is part of a study of human T cells and chemical hapten exposure. Using its own MiXCR run on the RACE reads, TCRdb lists one record per CDR3 protein. The profile shows fewer than 130,000 distinct CDR3 sequences, 8% to 13% of them singletons. Sequenced material: whole blood, taken in connection with sensitization to the hapten diphenylcyclopropenone (DPC). The sequence was obtained from a woman aged 40 to 50 with alopecia areata. Some clones in this sample may be carry-over from other donors' samples.

The CDR3 coding sequence is TGTGCCAGCAGTACAAGACAGGGGTCCGCTGAAGCTTTCTTT. Its protein is CASSTRQGSAEAFF. The chain combines TRBV6-6 with TRBJ1-1, with TRBD1 matching 8 bases. Trimming took 5 bases from V and 6 from J; bases not matched to a gene: 8. CDR3 length equals 14 residues. Looked up from germline, CDR1 is MNHNY and CDR2 is SVGAGI (reference sequence).